This T cell receptor (beta chain) was sequenced in a study of early T cells in non-severe SARS-CoV-2 infection. Study-level background: The authors sequenced bulk RNA from unsorted whole blood, leaving chains unpaired. Study results and caveats: Private and CD4 specificities were missed by VDJdb matching, skewed to anti-spike CD8.

Comment on this clonotype: Its antigen remains unknown.

Individual cDNA molecules carried attached unique molecular identifiers. TCRdb ran MiXCR on the 5' RACE reads and lists one entry per CDR3 protein. The data show tens of thousands of distinct CDR3 sequences, approximately 9% seen once. The CDR3 loop spans 15 amino acids. J was trimmed by 3 bases and V by 4 bases; bases with no gene match: 9. CDR1 SQVTM and CDR2 ANQGSEA come from the germline V gene. The receptor comes from an adult who was a healthcare worker with PCR-confirmed SARS-CoV-2 infection or an uninfected control (not recorded which). The specimen was whole blood, collected at baseline. The gene calls are TRBV29-1 and TRBJ2-3, with 8 bases identical to TRBD2. The CDR3 DNA follows: TGCAGCGTTGTTCGACTAGCGAAAAAAACAGATACGCAGTATTTT. Protein sequence: CSVVRLAKKTDTQYF.